This is a list of T cell receptor beta chains from one sample in a study of CD8 T cells in Susac syndrome. TCRdb re-derived calls from the immunoSEQ multiplex PCR reads in MiXCR, one entry per CDR3 protein. This table has a few hundred thousand distinct CDR3 sequences, around 93% appearing once. Sequencing used CD4+ T cells from PBMCs. The receptors stem from a human donor with multiple sclerosis. CDR3s include the opening cysteine and the closing phenylalanine or tryptophan. Fields, in order: clone size, V gene, J gene, D gene, CDR3 DNA, CDR3 protein. A D gene is named only where the DNA matches it firmly. The size entry is marked missing in some rows and otherwise reads once, few, many or a size class.

clone_size: once; v_call: TRBV25-1; j_call: TRBJ1-1; d_call: TRBD1; cdr3_nt: TGTGCCAGCAGTGCGCGCAGGGGGGTGAACACTGAAGCTTTCTTT; cdr3_aa: CASSARRGVNTEAFF
clone_size: -; v_call: TRBV7-2; j_call: TRBJ2-5; d_call: TRBD2; cdr3_nt: TGTGCCAGCAGCCTATCGGGAGCGGGGCGGGTCCCAGCCCAGTACTTC; cdr3_aa: CASSLSGAGRVPAQYF
clone_size: -; v_call: TRBV4-1; j_call: TRBJ2-5; d_call: -; cdr3_nt: TGCGCCAGCAGCCAAGGGGCCTTTCGGGCCCAGTACTTC; cdr3_aa: CASSQGAFRAQYF
clone_size: -; v_call: TRBV29-1; j_call: TRBJ1-6; d_call: -; cdr3_nt: TGCAGCGTTGCGCAGGGTGGGGATTCACCCCTCCACTTT; cdr3_aa: CSVAQGGDSPLHF
clone_size: -; v_call: TRBV12-3/TRBV12-4; j_call: TRBJ2-2; d_call: TRBD2; cdr3_nt: TGTGCCAGCATCTTCTCTAGCGGAGGCACCGGGGAGCTGTTTTTT; cdr3_aa: CASIFSSGGTGELFF
clone_size: -; v_call: TRBV12-3/TRBV12-4; j_call: TRBJ2-3; d_call: -; cdr3_nt: TGTGCCAGCAGGGCGGACTCGGGGACGCAGTATTTT; cdr3_aa: CASRADSGTQYF
clone_size: once; v_call: TRBV10-3; j_call: TRBJ2-3; d_call: -; cdr3_nt: TGTGCCATCAGGTGGACAGCCGACACAGATACGCAGTATTTT; cdr3_aa: CAIRWTADTDTQYF
clone_size: -; v_call: TRBV6-1; j_call: TRBJ1-2; d_call: TRBD1; cdr3_nt: TGTGCCAGCAGTGAAGCGCGTGGACAGGGGAATGGCTACACCTTC; cdr3_aa: CASSEARGQGNGYTF
clone_size: -; v_call: TRBV29-1; j_call: TRBJ2-3; d_call: -; cdr3_nt: TGCAGCGTTGGGGTGGGAGGCACGCAGTATTTT; cdr3_aa: CSVGVGGTQYF
clone_size: -; v_call: TRBV4-1; j_call: TRBJ2-7; d_call: TRBD2; cdr3_nt: TGCGCCAGCAGGGCTAGCGGGGGGGCGCCCTACGAGCAGTACTTC; cdr3_aa: CASRASGGAPYEQYF
clone_size: -; v_call: TRBV10-3; j_call: TRBJ2-2; d_call: -; cdr3_nt: TGTGCCATCAGTGAGTCCGGGACCTCGAACACCGGGGAGCTGTTTTTT; cdr3_aa: CAISESGTSNTGELFF
clone_size: -; v_call: TRBV10-3; j_call: TRBJ1-1; d_call: -; cdr3_nt: TGTGCCATCAGTGAGTTTGGAGCCGCGAACACTGAAGCTTTCTTT; cdr3_aa: CAISEFGAANTEAFF
clone_size: -; v_call: TRBV19; j_call: TRBJ2-1; d_call: -; cdr3_nt: TGTGCCAGTAGTATCCGATTTATCCGGTACTCCTACAATGAGCAGTTCTTC; cdr3_aa: CASSIRFIRYSYNEQFF
clone_size: -; v_call: TRBV12-3/TRBV12-4; j_call: TRBJ2-2; d_call: -; cdr3_nt: TGTGCCAGCAGTCCTAGGACCGGGGAGCTGTTTTTT; cdr3_aa: CASSPRTGELFF
clone_size: -; v_call: TRBV5-1; j_call: TRBJ2-1; d_call: -; cdr3_nt: TGCGCCAGCAGGCTGGCTATATTAGGCAATGAGCAGTTCTTC; cdr3_aa: CASRLAILGNEQFF
clone_size: few; v_call: TRBV3-1; j_call: TRBJ2-1; d_call: -; cdr3_nt: TGTGCCAGCAGCCAAGTCGGATACAATGAGCAGTTCTTC; cdr3_aa: CASSQVGYNEQFF
clone_size: -; v_call: TRBV9; j_call: TRBJ2-1; d_call: -; cdr3_nt: TGTGCCAGCAGCGGGGGTAGCGGAGGGAAGCAGTTCTTC; cdr3_aa: CASSGGSGGKQFF
clone_size: -; v_call: TRBV7-8; j_call: TRBJ1-1; d_call: TRBD1; cdr3_nt: TGTGCCAGCAGCTTAGCCGCCGGGACAGGGGGTAGCACTGAAGCTTTCTTT; cdr3_aa: CASSLAAGTGGSTEAFF
clone_size: -; v_call: TRBV20-1; j_call: TRBJ1-5; d_call: -; cdr3_nt: TGCAGTGCTAGAGGGGAGGCCTCAGGGCCCCAGCATTTT; cdr3_aa: CSARGEASGPQHF
clone_size: -; v_call: TRBV11-2; j_call: TRBJ1-1; d_call: -; cdr3_nt: TGTGCCAGCAGCTTAGACCCACTGACGGCGAACACTGAAGCTTTCTTT; cdr3_aa: CASSLDPLTANTEAFF
clone_size: -; v_call: TRBV12-3/TRBV12-4; j_call: TRBJ1-2; d_call: -; cdr3_nt: TGTGCCAGCAGTTTAGCAGAGAACTATGGCTACACCTTC; cdr3_aa: CASSLAENYGYTF
clone_size: -; v_call: TRBV14; j_call: TRBJ2-1; d_call: -; cdr3_nt: TGTGCCAGCAGCCGAACAGGGTTTTACAATGAGCAGTTCTTC; cdr3_aa: CASSRTGFYNEQFF
clone_size: -; v_call: TRBV3-1; j_call: TRBJ1-2; d_call: -; cdr3_nt: TGTGCCAGCAGCCTTCATAATGACGGTGGCTACACCTTC; cdr3_aa: CASSLHNDGGYTF
clone_size: -; v_call: TRBV30; j_call: TRBJ2-3; d_call: -; cdr3_nt: TGTGCCTGGAGTGTGATGGGCCGGCAGGATACGCAGTATTTT; cdr3_aa: CAWSVMGRQDTQYF
clone_size: -; v_call: TRBV28; j_call: TRBJ1-2; d_call: -; cdr3_nt: TGTGCCATCCAGGGAAACTATGGCTACACCTTC; cdr3_aa: CAIQGNYGYTF
clone_size: -; v_call: TRBV25-1; j_call: TRBJ2-5; d_call: TRBD2; cdr3_nt: TGTGCCAGCAGTGTAACCTCCCTAGCGGGGTTCCAAGAGACCCAGTACTTC; cdr3_aa: CASSVTSLAGFQETQYF
clone_size: once; v_call: TRBV7-9; j_call: TRBJ2-4; d_call: -; cdr3_nt: TGTGCCAGCAGCTTACTCGGTGATCCCAAAAACATTCAGTACTTC; cdr3_aa: CASSLLGDPKNIQYF
clone_size: -; v_call: TRBV12-3/TRBV12-4; j_call: TRBJ2-1; d_call: TRBD2; cdr3_nt: TGTGCCAGCAGTTTACGCCCGGGGGGAAGTGAGCAGTTCTTC; cdr3_aa: CASSLRPGGSEQFF
clone_size: -; v_call: TRBV3-1; j_call: TRBJ2-3; d_call: -; cdr3_nt: TGTGCCAGCAGACCCTGGGCCTCCCTCACAGATACGCAGTATTTT; cdr3_aa: CASRPWASLTDTQYF
clone_size: -; v_call: TRBV5-4; j_call: TRBJ2-5; d_call: TRBD2; cdr3_nt: TGTGCCAGCAGCCGCATAGCGGGGCCCCAAGAGACCCAGTACTTC; cdr3_aa: CASSRIAGPQETQYF
clone_size: once; v_call: TRBV20-1; j_call: TRBJ2-3; d_call: -; cdr3_nt: TGCAGTGCTAGAGATCTGCAGCGGAGCACAGATACGCAGTATTTT; cdr3_aa: CSARDLQRSTDTQYF
clone_size: -; v_call: TRBV3-1; j_call: TRBJ2-1; d_call: -; cdr3_nt: TGTGCCAGCAGCCAAGATAATGGACGGGGCCCGAATGAGCAGTTCTTC; cdr3_aa: CASSQDNGRGPNEQFF
clone_size: few; v_call: TRBV6-1; j_call: TRBJ2-5; d_call: -; cdr3_nt: TGTGCCAGCAGGGGCCAAGAGACCCAGTACTTC; cdr3_aa: CASRGQETQYF
clone_size: once; v_call: TRBV5-1; j_call: TRBJ2-1; d_call: -; cdr3_nt: TGCGCCAGCAGCTTGGAAGCGGGAAGGGGGTACAATGAGCAGTTCTTC; cdr3_aa: CASSLEAGRGYNEQFF
clone_size: -; v_call: TRBV5-4; j_call: TRBJ1-2; d_call: -; cdr3_nt: TGTGCCAGCAGCTTGGAAGGGAACTATGGCTACACCTTC; cdr3_aa: CASSLEGNYGYTF
clone_size: -; v_call: TRBV5-6; j_call: TRBJ1-1; d_call: -; cdr3_nt: TGTGCCAGCAGCTTGTACCGACAGCGGGAATTCACTGAAGCTTTCTTT; cdr3_aa: CASSLYRQREFTEAFF
clone_size: -; v_call: TRBV4-1; j_call: TRBJ2-3; d_call: TRBD2; cdr3_nt: TGCGCCAGCAGCCAGGGTGCCGACCGGGCTAGCGGCCTCACAGATACGCAGTATTTT; cdr3_aa: CASSQGADRASGLTDTQYF
clone_size: -; v_call: TRBV5-1; j_call: TRBJ2-7; d_call: TRBD1; cdr3_nt: TGCGCCAGCAGCTTGGCTACAGGGGGTGGCTACGAGCAGTACTTC; cdr3_aa: CASSLATGGGYEQYF
clone_size: -; v_call: TRBV12-3/TRBV12-4; j_call: TRBJ2-7; d_call: TRBD1; cdr3_nt: TGTGCCAGCAGTTTCGGACAGGGGGCGCCGTACGAGCAGTACTTC; cdr3_aa: CASSFGQGAPYEQYF
clone_size: -; v_call: TRBV5-6; j_call: TRBJ1-4; d_call: TRBD1; cdr3_nt: TGTGCCAGCAGCCGGGGACAGGGACACGAAAAACTGTTTTTT; cdr3_aa: CASSRGQGHEKLFF
clone_size: -; v_call: TRBV14; j_call: TRBJ2-2; d_call: TRBD2; cdr3_nt: TGTGCCAGCAGCCAAGTACGCGGCCTAGCGGGGAGCACCGGGGAGCTGTTTTTT; cdr3_aa: CASSQVRGLAGSTGELFF
clone_size: once; v_call: TRBV3-1; j_call: TRBJ2-1; d_call: TRBD2; cdr3_nt: TGTGCCAGCAGCCAAGAAATCCTAGCGGTACATGAGCAGTTCTTC; cdr3_aa: CASSQEILAVHEQFF
clone_size: -; v_call: TRBV5-6; j_call: TRBJ1-6; d_call: TRBD1; cdr3_nt: TGTGCCAGCAGCCCGAGGGGGACAGGGTTTTCACCCCTCCACTTT; cdr3_aa: CASSPRGTGFSPLHF
clone_size: -; v_call: TRBV30; j_call: TRBJ2-1; d_call: -; cdr3_nt: TGTGCCGGATTCAGTAATGAGCAGTTCTTC; cdr3_aa: CAGFSNEQFF
clone_size: once; v_call: TRBV3-1; j_call: TRBJ1-5; d_call: -; cdr3_nt: TGTGCCAGCAGCCCCCAACTACAGGGACCCCAGCATTTT; cdr3_aa: CASSPQLQGPQHF
clone_size: -; v_call: TRBV7-2; j_call: TRBJ2-1; d_call: -; cdr3_nt: TGTGCCAGCAGCTTGACAGGAGTAAACAATGAGCAGTTCTTC; cdr3_aa: CASSLTGVNNEQFF
clone_size: -; v_call: TRBV12-3/TRBV12-4; j_call: TRBJ2-3; d_call: TRBD1; cdr3_nt: TGTGCCAGCACCCCCGACAGGGGAAGAGAAGATACGCAGTATTTT; cdr3_aa: CASTPDRGREDTQYF
clone_size: -; v_call: TRBV11-2; j_call: TRBJ2-7; d_call: TRBD1; cdr3_nt: TGTGCCAGCAGCTTACAGGGGGCTGGATACGAGCAGTACTTC; cdr3_aa: CASSLQGAGYEQYF
clone_size: few; v_call: TRBV2; j_call: TRBJ1-2; d_call: -; cdr3_nt: TGTGCCAGCAGTGGACAGAACTATGGCTACACCTTC; cdr3_aa: CASSGQNYGYTF
clone_size: -; v_call: TRBV28; j_call: TRBJ2-5; d_call: -; cdr3_nt: TGTGCCAGCACCTCCCGGGGCGGAGGGCAAGAGACCCAGTACTTC; cdr3_aa: CASTSRGGGQETQYF
clone_size: -; v_call: TRBV20-1; j_call: TRBJ1-5; d_call: -; cdr3_nt: TGCAGTGCTAGAGACTCATCAGGGACTGGTCAGCCCCAGCATTTT; cdr3_aa: CSARDSSGTGQPQHF
clone_size: -; v_call: TRBV24-1; j_call: TRBJ2-1; d_call: TRBD1; cdr3_nt: TGTGCCACCAGTGATCAACACCGGGACAGGGGGTTGATTCGGCAGTTCTTC; cdr3_aa: CATSDQHRDRGLIRQFF